The 21 T cell receptor beta chains given below trace back to one sample, sequenced in a study of T cell responses to AZD1222 COVID-19 vaccine. Clones were sequenced by immunoSEQ multiplex PCR, and TCRdb holds only the in-frame ones, with some missing. This sample carries tens of thousands of clones, 90% of them seen once, and the ten largest clones take over 30%. Source: peripheral blood, taken 28 days after the second AZD1222 dose. Source of these receptors: an adult who received the AZD1222 COVID-19 vaccine.

The gene calls are TRBV5-4 and TRBJ1-1; TRBD1 agrees at 7 bases. Germline V CDR1 and CDR2: SGHNT, YYREEE (reference sequence). V trimming: 3 bases; J trimming: 6 bases; junction bases outside the gene matches: 14. The CDR3 consists of 16 residues. The CDR3 reads CASSSPKTGRGAEAFF. The CDR3 coding sequence is TGTGCCAGCAGCTCACCTAAGACAGGGAGAGGGGCTGAAGCTTTCTTT.

The chain couples TRBV11-3 to TRBJ2-5; D may be TRBD2 (6 bases). Germline V CDR1 and CDR2: SGHNT, YENEEA. Trimming took off 2 bases at V and 4 bases at J, with 8 bases between the two ends. The CDR3 contains 13 residues. This CDR3 reads CASSLRRGETQYF. CDR3 nucleotide sequence: TGTGCCAGCAGCTTAAGGAGGGGAGAGACCCAGTACTTC. The full variable domain, its missing parts supplied by reference TRBV11-3 and TRBJ2-5, is EAGVVQSPRYKIIEKKQPVAFWCNPISGHNTLYWYLQNLGQGPELLIRYENEEAVDDSQLPKDRFSAERLKGVDSTLKIQPAELGDSAVYLCASSLRRGETQYFGPGTRLLVL.

The chain combines TRBV9 with TRBJ2-7; TRBD2 agrees at 9 bases. The germline V gene has CDR1 SGDLS and CDR2 YYNGEE. This CDR3 comprises 13 residues. The trim removed 4 bases at V and 7 bases at J, leaving 6 bases unmatched. This chain's CDR3 is CASSSRGGLEQYF. CDR3 nucleotide sequence: TGTGCCAGCAGCTCGCGGGGGGGCCTTGAGCAGTACTTC.

The rearrangement uses TRBV12-3 or TRBV12-4 and TRBJ1-1; TRBD1 is a possible D gene (5 bases). The CDR3 length is 11 residues. Trimming took off 6 bases at V and 7 bases at J, with 9 bases between the two ends. This CDR3 reads CASSRQNEAFF. The CDR3 nucleotides read TGTGCCAGCAGCCGACAGAATGAAGCTTTCTTT.

In its sample, this clone was seen once. The chain recombines TRBV30 with TRBJ1-4, with D tentatively TRBD1 (5 bases). This CDR3 comprises 14 residues. Germline V gene sequence: CDR1 GTSNPN, CDR2 SVGIG (reference sequence). The V end lost 0 bases, the J end lost 5 bases, and 10 bases lay between the germline ends. The CDR3 DNA is TGTGCCTGGAGTGTCGGGGACGGAAATGAAAAACTGTTTTTT. Residues: CAWSVGDGNEKLFF.

The CDR3 DNA sequence: TGTGCCAGCAGCTTTATCACAGGGGGGCAAAGTCAGCCCCAGCATTTT. Translated, it gives CASSFITGGQSQPQHF. The chain combines TRBV5-4 with TRBJ1-5; 8 nucleotides line up with TRBD1. V trimming: 2 bases; J trimming: 6 bases; junction bases outside the gene matches: 10. CDR3 length: 16 amino acids. Germline values: CDR1 SGHNT, CDR2 YYREEE (reference sequence).

The V and J genes are TRBV29-1 and TRBJ1-2; TRBD1 is a possible D gene (6 bases). The CDR3 has 15 amino acids. Germline V lookup: CDR1 SQVTM, CDR2 ANQGSEA. Trimming took off 2 bases at V and 2 bases at J, with 15 bases between the two ends. The CDR3 DNA is TGCAGCGTTGAAAGGGGGGCAGGGAGCAACTATGGCTACACCTTC. Translating gives CSVERGAGSNYGYTF.

J is TRBJ1-6 and V is TRBV19; D gene ambiguous. Looked up from germline, CDR1 is LNHDA and CDR2 is SQIVND (reference sequence). The CDR3 sequence is 16 residues long. Trimming left V 3 bases short and J 4 bases short, with 13 bases between. CDR3 DNA sequence: TGTGCCAGTAGTATGGTCCAACCACATTATAATTCACCCCTCCACTTT. It translates to CASSMVQPHYNSPLHF. The variable domain in full, completed from reference TRBV19 and TRBJ1-6, reads DGGITQSPKYLFRKEGQNVTLSCEQNLNHDAMYWYRQDPGQGLRLIYYSQIVNDFQKGDIAEGYSVSREKKESFPLTVTSAQKNPTAFYLCASSMVQPHYNSPLHFGNGTRLTVT.

This chain uses TRBV6-2 or TRBV6-3 with TRBJ2-5; D is uncertain. This CDR3 contains 13 residues. Germline V gene data show CDR1 as MNHEY and CDR2 as SVGEGT. Trimming took 6 bases from V and 5 from J, leaving 13 bases between them. DNA for the CDR3: TGTGCCAGCAGATACGACGGACCGGAGACCCAGTACTTC. Protein product: CASRYDGPETQYF.

The rearrangement uses TRBV18 and TRBJ1-1; weak D call: TRBD1 (5 bases). V lost 2 bases, J lost 7 bases, and 11 bases lay in between. The germline V gene has CDR1 KGHSH and CDR2 LQKENI. There are 13 residues in the CDR3. DNA for the CDR3: TGTGCCAGCTCACCAGCCCCGCAGGGTGAAGCTTTCTTT. The encoded protein is CASSPAPQGEAFF.

This clone appeared once. The chain links TRBV12-3 or TRBV12-4 to TRBJ1-4; D is undetermined. Deletions cut 7 bases from V and 8 bases from J, with 14 bases between. CDR3 length: 13 residues. The CDR3 loop is CASKNSTSEKLFF. CDR3 DNA: TGTGCCAGCAAAAACAGTACTTCCGAAAAACTGTTTTTT.

The rearrangement links TRBV25-1 to TRBJ1-1; no clear D. V lost 7 bases, J lost 1 base, and 7 bases lay in between. Looked up from germline, CDR1 is MGHDK and CDR2 is SYGVNS. This CDR3 is built from 12 residues. The CDR3 region has the DNA TGTGCCAGCACCCCTGGGAACACTGAAGCTTTCTTT. It yields the protein CASTPGNTEAFF.

The genes are TRBV19 and TRBJ1-1; D is perhaps TRBD1 (6 bases). Germline V gene sequence: CDR1 LNHDA, CDR2 SQIVND (reference sequence). Trimming stripped 4 bases from V and 0 bases from J, with 24 bases between. The CDR3 has 19 residues. The CDR3 protein is CASSNPPAPGHGMNTEAFF. In DNA form, the CDR3 reads TGTGCCAGTAGTAATCCTCCAGCGCCGGGACACGGGATGAACACTGAAGCTTTCTTT.

J is TRBJ2-7 and V is TRBV5-4, with 8 bases fitting TRBD2. Trimming took 2 bases from V and 4 from J; bases not matched to a gene: 5. Germline V CDR1 and CDR2: SGHNT, YYREEE (reference sequence). The CDR3 sequence is 14 residues long. CDR3 protein: CASSFAGGSYEQYF. CDR3 coding DNA: TGTGCCAGCAGCTTCGCGGGGGGCTCTTACGAGCAGTACTTC.

The CDR3 sequence: CASSPGATGGGEKLFF. For the CDR3, the DNA is TGCGCCAGCAGCCCAGGGGCTACAGGGGGAGGCGAAAAACTGTTTTTT. This sequence joins TRBV5-1 and TRBJ1-4, with 8 bases identical to TRBD1. V dropped 4 bases and J dropped 8; count of bases not matched to a gene: 13. CDR1 and CDR2 from the germline V gene are SGHRS and YFSETQ. There are 16 residues in the CDR3. Variable domain in full (rest from reference TRBV5-1 and TRBJ1-4): KAGVTQTPRYLIKTRGQQVTLSCSPISGHRSVSWYQQTPGQGLQFLFEYFSETQRNKGNFPGRFSGRQFSNSRSEMNVSTLELGDSALYLCASSPGATGGGEKLFFGSGTQLSVL.

This sequence joins TRBV5-4 and TRBJ2-7; 9 bases are a match to TRBD1. Unmatched junction bases numbered 10, after V lost 4 bases and J lost 5 bases. This CDR3 is 15 amino acids long. In germline, CDR1 is SGHNT, CDR2 YYREEE (reference sequence). The DNA for the CDR3 is TGTGCCAGCAGCAAACCGGGACAGGGCACCGACGAGCAGTACTTC. As protein: CASSKPGQGTDEQYF.

V gene TRBV3-1 (or the pseudogene TRBV3-2) combines with J gene TRBJ1-1; a possible D gene is TRBD1 (6 bases). The CDR3 is 15 amino acids. Deletions cut 4 bases from V and 5 bases from J, with 17 bases between. Germline V lookup: CDR1 LGHDT, CDR2 YNNKEL (reference sequence). CDR3 nucleotides: TGTGCCAGCAGCCTCTCAGGGATACAGGGTACTGAAGCTTTCTTT. Translating it yields CASSLSGIQGTEAFF.

The CDR3 DNA sequence: TGTGCCAGCAGCCCACGACAGGGACTAGCGGGGGCCTTACCCCGGACCCAGTACTTC. Its protein is CASSPRQGLAGALPRTQYF. The V and J genes are TRBV13 and TRBJ2-5; 14 nucleotides agree with TRBD2. The junction had 18 bases not matched to a gene; V was cut back by 5 bases and J by 7 bases. The germline V gene has CDR1 PRHDT and CDR2 FYEKMQ (reference sequence). This CDR3 has 19 amino acids.

The chain employs TRBV20-1 and TRBJ2-7; D remains ambiguous. The CDR3 is 15 residues long. V gave up 3 bases and J gave up 0 bases, with 15 bases separating them. Germline CDR1 DFQATT, CDR2 SNEGSKA (reference sequence). As DNA, the CDR3 is TGCAGTGCTAGTCCTGACCGTAGGTCCTCCTACGAGCAGTACTTC. It translates to CSASPDRRSSYEQYF.

J is TRBJ2-7 and V is TRBV6-5; D call uncertain. Between the trimmed V and J ends, which lost 1 base and 7 bases, there was a span of 5 bases. The CDR3 length is 11 residues. Germline V gene data show CDR1 as MNHEY and CDR2 as SVGAGI. CDR3 amino acids: CASSYYQEQYF. CDR3 DNA sequence: TGTGCCAGCAGTTACTACCAGGAGCAGTACTTC.

The chain couples TRBV6-1 to TRBJ1-2; 7 bases map to TRBD1. With V trimmed by 2 bases and J by 2 bases, 5 bases remained unmatched. The CDR3 covers 15 residues. CDR1 and CDR2 (germline): MNHNS, SASEGT. CDR3 coding DNA: TGTGCCAGCAGTGAATCGACAGGGCCCAACTATGGCTACACCTTC. Amino acids: CASSESTGPNYGYTF.